This T cell receptor (beta chain) was sequenced during a study of cytomegalovirus exposure and HLA in healthy donors. Study-wide results and caveats: About 180 TCR beta chains were listed as cytomegalovirus-associated.

Germline assignment: CDR1 SEHNR and CDR2 FQNEAQ (reference sequence). CDR3 length equals 15 residues. Trimming removed 4 bases from V and 8 bases from J; junction bases left unmatched: 5. Method: immunoSEQ multiplex PCR; TCRdb's copy keeps in-frame clones and lacks some. The data hold around 130,000 clones, with over 75% observed a single time. With respect to this clone: What it binds is not known.

This sequence joins TRBV7-9 and TRBJ1-4; 12 nucleotides match TRBD1. This clonotype originated in a woman aged 30 to 39 in good health and CMV-seronegative. The specimen was PBMCs. This CDR3 reads CASSSLGTGGEKLFF. CDR3 nucleotide sequence: TGTGCCAGCAGCTCCCTCGGGACAGGGGGCGAAAAACTGTTTTTT.